This T cell receptor (beta chain) was sequenced for a study of T cell responses to AZD1222 COVID-19 vaccine. Broader study findings: Females made up more of the donors, who were largely white British, and clonal diversity may have come out too low.

Details on this clone: Its cognate antigen is unknown.

Germline CDR1 and CDR2: MDHEN and SYDVKM. V gave up 6 bases and J gave up 10 bases, with 9 bases separating them. This CDR3 is 10 amino acids long. Some clones are missing from TCRdb's copy, which holds only in-frame ones; the method was immunoSEQ multiplex PCR. The sample lists about 130,000 clones, over 70% occurring once. This material consisted of peripheral blood, taken on day 0 of AZD1222 vaccination. The chain combines TRBV28 with TRBJ1-2, with a possible D match to TRBD1 (5 bases). This sequence was found in an adult in good health. The CDR3 DNA follows: TGTGCCAGCAGCTCGGACAACTACACCTTC. It translates to CASSSDNYTF.